The present TCR beta chain was sequenced within a study of T cells in Graves' hyperthyroidism and ophthalmopathy. Germline V CDR1 and CDR2: SEHNR, FQNEAQ (reference sequence). The V segment lost 0 bases and the J segment 4 bases; nucleotides outside the gene matches: 2. The CDR3 is 15 residues long. This clonotype was counted many times. Antigen specificity is unknown. Regarding the study as a whole: Peripheral blood also featured most of the thyroid clonotypes expanded above 0.001.

Amplified TCR beta CDR3 regions derived from RNA transcripts. Primed by the HTBI set, a first-round RT-PCR was run on the TCR CDR3. TCRdb re-derived calls from the multiplex PCR reads in MiXCR, one entry per CDR3 protein. Among about 180,000 distinct CDR3 sequences listed, about 17% were seen once. The chain recombines TRBV7-9 with TRBJ1-4; 7 bases align to TRBD1. Sample: blood. The clonotype comes from a woman aged 50 to 60 with Graves' hyperthyroidism. CDR3 in DNA: TGTGCCAGCAGCTTAGCAGCAGGGGGTAATGAAAAACTGTTTTTT. The encoded protein is CASSLAAGGNEKLFF.